Detailed here is one TCR beta chain. This sample was taken from a study of blood T cell dynamics during melanoma immunotherapy. TCRdb keeps only in-frame clones here, not all; method: immunoSEQ multiplex PCR. This sample yields about 14,000 clones, of which more than 75% are seen a single time; less than 6.5% belongs to the top ten. Time point defined: pre-treatment baseline. Prior systemic cancer therapy, immunosuppressant use and other active malignancies excluded patients. This material consisted of blood, taken from a patient treated with checkpoint blockade. The sequence was obtained from a human donor with melanoma.

The CDR3 is CASSSQGLAGITDTQYF. The DNA for the CDR3 is TGTGCCAGCAGCTCACAAGGACTAGCGGGGATCACAGATACGCAGTATTTT. This chain joins TRBV9 and TRBJ2-3, with TRBD2 identical over 12 bases. V gave up 4 bases and J gave up 2 bases; unmatched junction bases: 8. Germline V gene lookup returns CDR1 SGDLS and CDR2 YYNGEE. This CDR3 is 17 amino acids long.